This is a list of T cell receptor beta chains from one sample in a study of shared clonotypes between healthy human individuals. The repertoire was sequenced with immunoSEQ multiplex PCR; TCRdb's copy has only in-frame clones and lacks some. This sample has about 2,100,000 clones, with roughly 91% found just once. Sequenced sample: naive CD8+ T cells from PBMCs. These receptor sequences come from a man aged 18 to 29 in good health. Some clones in this sample may be carry-over from other donors' samples. The CDR3 runs from the conserved cysteine through the conserved F or W. Each record gives: clone size, V gene, D gene, J gene, CDR3 protein, CDR3 DNA. D genes are given only for firm matches. Not all rows give a size; the values are once, few, many and, for expanded clones, a class.

>-|TRBV27|-|TRBJ1-1
CASSETTGSTEAFF
TGTGCCAGCAGTGAAACTACAGGGAGCACTGAAGCTTTCTTT
>-|TRBV29-1|TRBD2|TRBJ2-2
CSVEGLAGTNTGELFF
TGCAGCGTCGAGGGACTAGCGGGGACGAACACCGGGGAGCTGTTTTTT
>once|TRBV11-2|TRBD2|TRBJ2-7
CASSKQRERGGRYEQYF
TGTGCCAGCAGCAAGCAGCGGGAGCGGGGGGGTCGGTACGAGCAGTACTTC
>-|TRBV28|-|TRBJ2-1
CASSLTRHNEQFF
TGTGCCAGCAGTTTAACTAGGCACAATGAGCAGTTCTTC
>-|TRBV28|-|TRBJ2-7
CASRVHSGYEQYF
TGTGCCAGCAGGGTCCACTCGGGGTACGAGCAGTACTTC
>-|TRBV7-9|-|TRBJ2-1
CASSLTALDEQFF
TGTGCCAGCAGCTTAACAGCCCTCGATGAGCAGTTCTTC
>-|TRBV28|-|TRBJ2-7
CASSLRSLSYEQYF
TGTGCCAGCAGCCTTAGGTCCCTTTCCTACGAGCAGTACTTC
>-|TRBV10-1|-|TRBJ2-3
CASSDPRSLGTDTQYF
TGCGCCAGCAGTGACCCAAGGAGCTTGGGCACAGATACGCAGTATTTT
>-|TRBV15|-|TRBJ1-1
CATSRDTTNTEAFF
TGTGCCACCAGCAGAGATACCACGAACACTGAAGCTTTCTTT
>-|TRBV13|-|TRBJ2-1
CASSSPGERPRYNEQFF
TGTGCCAGCAGCTCCCCAGGAGAGCGCCCTCGATACAATGAGCAGTTCTTC
>-|TRBV27|-|TRBJ2-1
CASSLGLLNEQFF
TGTGCCAGCAGTTTAGGACTTCTCAATGAGCAGTTCTTC
>-|TRBV9|TRBD1|TRBJ1-1
CASSSGTGRLAAFF
TGTGCCAGCAGCTCCGGGACAGGGCGGTTAGCAGCTTTCTTT
>-|TRBV7-9|-|TRBJ1-1
CASSKQVMNTEAFF
TGTGCCAGCAGCAAACAGGTAATGAACACTGAAGCTTTCTTT
>-|TRBV9|-|TRBJ2-5
CASSVGSLEETQYF
TGTGCCAGCAGCGTAGGCTCTCTAGAAGAGACCCAGTACTTC
>-|TRBV5-4|TRBD1|TRBJ1-1
CASSGQTGGFTEAFF
TGTGCCAGCAGCGGCCAGACAGGGGGCTTTACTGAAGCTTTCTTT
>once|TRBV19|-|TRBJ1-1
CASSIVGGLASEAFF
TGTGCCAGTAGTATAGTGGGGGGGCTGGCCTCGGAAGCTTTCTTT
>-|TRBV4-3|TRBD1|TRBJ1-5
CASSQDGTGEQPQHF
TGCGCCAGCAGCCAAGATGGGACAGGGGAACAGCCCCAGCATTTT
>-|TRBV4-1|-|TRBJ2-1
CASSQVDRSSYNEQFF
TGCGCCAGCAGCCAAGTGGACCGGAGCTCCTACAATGAGCAGTTCTTC
>-|TRBV10-3|-|TRBJ2-7
CAISTSLHEQYF
TGTGCCATCAGCACCTCTCTCCACGAGCAGTACTTC
>-|TRBV5-4|TRBD2|TRBJ2-1
CASSLVPGLAGNEQFF
TGTGCCAGCAGCTTGGTTCCCGGACTAGCGGGCAATGAGCAGTTCTTC
>-|TRBV2|-|TRBJ2-1
CASRGAGDPILSYNEQFF
TGTGCCAGCAGGGGAGCAGGGGACCCTATACTCTCCTACAATGAGCAGTTCTTC
>-|TRBV4-2|-|TRBJ2-7
CASSPKSGYEQYF
TGTGCCAGCAGCCCTAAAAGCGGCTACGAGCAGTACTTC
>-|TRBV19|-|TRBJ2-7
CASSMRFKGTYEQYF
TGTGCCAGTAGTATGCGGTTTAAGGGAACCTACGAGCAGTACTTC
>-|TRBV11-2|-|TRBJ2-1
CASSRGNNEQFF
TGTGCCAGCAGCAGGGGAAACAATGAGCAGTTCTTC
>-|TRBV6-6|-|TRBJ1-5
CASSYEGIQPQHF
TGTGCCAGCAGTTACGAAGGGATCCAGCCCCAGCATTTT
>-|TRBV6-1|TRBD1|TRBJ2-3
CANYYLTGEDTQYF
TGTGCCAACTACTATTTGACAGGGGAGGATACGCAGTATTTT
>-|TRBV5-1|TRBD2|TRBJ2-1
CASSLASSGINEQFF
TGCGCCAGCAGCTTGGCGTCTAGCGGGATTAATGAGCAGTTCTTC
>-|TRBV9|-|TRBJ2-1
CASSVDWRRGTYNEQFF
TGTGCCAGCAGCGTAGACTGGCGGAGGGGGACCTACAATGAGCAGTTCTTC
>-|TRBV7-6|-|TRBJ2-7
CASSLGLLSSYEQYF
TGTGCCAGCAGCTTAGGACTCCTGAGCTCCTACGAGCAGTACTTC
>-|TRBV4-2|-|TRBJ1-5
CASSQDYNQPQHF
TGTGCCAGCAGCCAAGATTATAATCAGCCCCAGCATTTT
>-|TRBV19|-|TRBJ1-2
CASSILNYGYTF
TGTGCCAGTAGTATCCTGAACTATGGCTACACCTTC
>-|TRBV7-9|TRBD1|TRBJ2-1
CASSFRVGQGRVF
TGTGCCAGCAGCTTTCGCGTGGGACAGGGTCGGGTCTTC
>-|TRBV4-1|TRBD2|TRBJ2-5
CASSQPGLAGGMETQYF
TGCGCCAGCAGCCAACCCGGACTAGCGGGAGGGATGGAGACCCAGTACTTC
>once|TRBV27|-|TRBJ1-1
CASSLMRGSNTEAFF
TGTGCCAGCAGTTTAATGCGGGGCTCCAACACTGAAGCTTTCTTT
>-|TRBV27|TRBD2|TRBJ2-2
CASRGLAGGANTGELFF
TGTGCCAGCAGGGGACTAGCGGGAGGAGCGAACACCGGGGAGCTGTTTTTT
>-|TRBV28|-|TRBJ2-1
CASSHLRSGSYNEQFF
TGTGCCAGCAGCCACCTTCGCAGTGGCTCCTACAATGAGCAGTTCTTC
>-|TRBV7-9|TRBD1|TRBJ2-7
CASSWDSYEQYF
TGTGCCAGCAGTTGGGACAGCTACGAGCAGTACTTC
>-|TRBV5-1|TRBD1|TRBJ2-1
CASNIQGANEQFF
TGCGCCAGCAATATTCAGGGGGCTAACGAGCAGTTCTTC
>-|TRBV9|TRBD2|TRBJ2-5
CASSVVGGRAGSKETQYF
TGTGCCAGCAGCGTAGTAGGCGGGAGGGCCGGATCCAAAGAGACCCAGTACTTC
>once|TRBV27|TRBD1|TRBJ2-7
CASSLSSGQGFYEQYF
TGTGCCAGCAGTTTATCTTCCGGACAGGGTTTCTACGAGCAGTACTTC
>-|TRBV10-3|TRBD2|TRBJ2-2
CAISDLLAGEGGELFF
TGTGCCATCAGTGATCTTCTAGCGGGAGAGGGCGGGGAGCTGTTTTTT
>-|TRBV11-2|TRBD1|TRBJ1-1
CASSPMGTGGRTEAFF
TGTGCCAGCAGCCCCATGGGGACAGGGGGCCGGACTGAAGCTTTCTTT
>few|TRBV5-6|TRBD2|TRBJ2-7
CASSPGTSVYEQYF
TGTGCCAGCAGCCCCGGGACTAGCGTCTACGAGCAGTACTTC
>few|TRBV29-1|-|TRBJ2-1
CSVTSGPLYNEQFF
TGCAGCGTTACGAGCGGGCCTCTATACAATGAGCAGTTCTTC